This T cell receptor beta chain was profiled in a study of Ad26.COV2.S vaccination and SARS-CoV-2 variants. V lost 11 bases to trimming and J lost 7 bases, with 30 bases between them. Germline V lookup: CDR1 SGHDN, CDR2 FVKESK. This CDR3 has 16 residues. Whole-study findings and limits: Measurement of non-spike TCR breadth gave similar results in vaccine and placebo recipients. Compared with placebo recipients, vaccine recipients had higher spike-specific TCR breadth. Analyses of TCR breadth and depth may have underestimated total T cell responses.

Treatment in this sample: about 20 received Ad26.COV2.S at low or high dose, single or two shots; several received placebo; per-sample allocation not given. The samples were gathered on day 63 after the first injection of vaccine or placebo. Clones were sequenced by immunoSEQ multiplex PCR, and TCRdb holds only the in-frame ones, with some missing. The sample comprises approximately 420,000 clones, 70% to 90% of which are singletons, and 3.6% rests with the top ten. About this clone: The antigen is not known.

Sequencing used peripheral blood, obtained in a trial of Ad26.COV2.S vaccine versus placebo. The chain links TRBV14 to TRBJ2-7; D is unresolved. This TCR was recovered from a person aged 18-60 years who received the Ad26.COV2.S COVID-19 vaccine or a placebo. CDR3 region: CAAHEARSMTFTEQYF. The CDR3 nucleotides are TGTGCCGCCCACGAGGCCCGCTCCATGACGTTCACTGAGCAGTACTTC.